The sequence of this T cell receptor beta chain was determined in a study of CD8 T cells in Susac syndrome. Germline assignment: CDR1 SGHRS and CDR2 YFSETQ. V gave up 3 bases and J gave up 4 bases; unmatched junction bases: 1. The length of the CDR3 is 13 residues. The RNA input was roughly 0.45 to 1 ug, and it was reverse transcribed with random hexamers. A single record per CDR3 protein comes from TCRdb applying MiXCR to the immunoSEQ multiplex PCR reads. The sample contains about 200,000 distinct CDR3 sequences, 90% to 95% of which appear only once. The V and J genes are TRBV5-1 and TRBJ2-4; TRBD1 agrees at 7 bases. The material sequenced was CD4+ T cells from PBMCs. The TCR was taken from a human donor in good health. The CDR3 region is CASSWDSKNIQYF. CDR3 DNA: TGCGCCAGCAGCTGGGACAGTAAAAACATTCAGTACTTC.